These T cell receptor beta chains were read from a single sample in a study of CD4 T cells in relation to SARS-CoV-2 and coronaviruses. The assay was immunoSEQ multiplex PCR, and TCRdb's table has in-frame clones only and misses some. The sample comprises about 21,000 clones, 74% of which are singletons, and around 11% rests with the top ten. Their antigens are not known. Sequences were obtained from CD4+ T cells from PBMCs, cultured in vitro. These TCRs come from a human donor in good health. The CDR3 runs from the conserved cysteine through the conserved F or W. The D gene is left open where the match is weak. Clone size appears in some rows only: once, few, many, or a class for an expanded clone.

TRBJ1-6 TRBD1 TRBV30 . TGTGCCTGGAGTGTCTTCGGACAGGGAAATTCACCCCTCCACTTT CAWSVFGQGNSPLHF
TRBJ2-7 . TRBV24-1 . TGTGCCACCAGTGTATGGGCCGGAAACTCCTACGAGCAGTACTTC CATSVWAGNSYEQYF
TRBJ2-5 . TRBV28 . TGTGCCAGCAGTTTAGGCCGGATGGAGACCCAGTACTTC CASSLGRMETQYF
TRBJ2-3 . TRBV19 . TGTGCCAGTAGTATGTCTAAGGATCCCACAGATACGCAGTATTTT CASSMSKDPTDTQYF
TRBJ2-2 TRBD2 TRBV11-2 . TGTGCCAGCAGCGCAGGGGGACTAGCGGGAGTTAAAGGGGAGCTGTTTTTT CASSAGGLAGVKGELFF
TRBJ1-1 TRBD1 TRBV3-1/TRBV3-2 . TGTGCCAGCAGCCAACAGGGGGCATTCACTGAAGCTTTCTTT CASSQQGAFTEAFF
TRBJ2-5 TRBD2 TRBV19 . TGTGCCACCTCCCGCCTAGCGGGACAAGAGACCCAGTACTTC CATSRLAGQETQYF
TRBJ1-5 TRBD1 TRBV5-6 once TGTGCCAGCAGCAGCGACAGGGGTCGGGGAAATCAGCCCCAGCATTTT CASSSDRGRGNQPQHF
TRBJ1-1 . TRBV18 . TGTGCCAGCTCCGCGACGATCACTGAAGCTTTCTTT CASSATITEAFF
TRBJ2-1 TRBD2 TRBV19 . TGTGCCAGTAGTGTAGAGCGGGACTTAAATGAGCAGTTCTTC CASSVERDLNEQFF
TRBJ2-7 . TRBV27 few TGTGCCAGCAGTTCGCCTGGACCCTACGAGCAGTACTTC CASSSPGPYEQYF
TRBJ2-2 . TRBV15 few TGTGCCACCAGCAGAGATCTCAGGGCTGACACCGGGGAGCTGTTTTTT CATSRDLRADTGELFF
TRBJ2-1 TRBD1 TRBV7-8 few TGTGCCAGCATCGCAGGGGGCTACAATGAGCAGTTCTTC CASIAGGYNEQFF
TRBJ1-1 . TRBV28 . TGTGTTATGGAACGGGACGGACTGAACACTGAAGCTTTCTTT CVMERDGLNTEAFF
TRBJ2-1 . TRBV3-1/TRBV3-2 . TGTGCCAGCAGCCAAGACCAGGGGTCCTACAATGAGCAGTTCTTC CASSQDQGSYNEQFF
TRBJ2-7 TRBD1 TRBV27 . TGTGCCAGCAGTTCCCAACAGGGGGCAAGGGAGCAGTACTTC CASSSQQGAREQYF
TRBJ2-2 TRBD1 TRBV7-3 . TGTGCCAGCAGCCTAAGACAGGGCGCGGTTGCCACCGGGGAGCTGTTTTTT CASSLRQGAVATGELFF
TRBJ1-2 . TRBV4-2 . TGTGCCAGCAGCCGCCCACCACAGGACTACTATGGCTACACCTTC CASSRPPQDYYGYTF
TRBJ1-2 TRBD1 TRBV5-1 . TGCGCCAGCAGCTTAACCGGGACAGGCCCTATTGACTATGGCTACACCTTC CASSLTGTGPIDYGYTF
TRBJ1-1 . TRBV7-9 . TGTGCCAGCAGCTCAGGGATAGTTAACGCTGAAGCTTTCTTT CASSSGIVNAEAFF
TRBJ2-1 TRBD2 TRBV4-2 . TGTGCCAGCAGCCAAGTGGTAGCGGGGGACCTTGCGCTCGAGCAGTTCTTC CASSQVVAGDLALEQFF
TRBJ1-3 TRBD1 TRBV18 once TGTGCCAGCTCACCACCGGGGACAGGCTCTGGAAACACCATATATTTT CASSPPGTGSGNTIYF
TRBJ1-1 TRBD1 TRBV6-5 hyperexpanded TGTGCCAGCAGCGACAGAGGACAGGGTCTGACTGAAGCTTTCTTT CASSDRGQGLTEAFF